This T cell receptor beta chain is from a study of blood T cells in healthy people across ages. V was clipped by 5 bases and J by 0 bases, with 12 bases between them. The CDR3 is made up of 14 amino acids. Looked up from germline, CDR1 is SGHRS and CDR2 is YFSETQ. A J-beta primer mix and a sample-barcoded 5' primer were used in a second PCR of roughly 6 to 12 cycles. MiXCR, applied by TCRdb to the 5' RACE reads, yields one record per CDR3 protein. The repertoire holds around 800,000 distinct CDR3 sequences, with around a quarter as singletons. Study-level findings and limits: As age increased, TCR beta diversity per million T cells fell in a roughly linear fashion.

In its sample, this clonotype was seen a few times. Its antigen remains unknown. This sample was also put to use in a study of T cells of mothers and their children. From that second work: At approximately 1.6 ug per 15 ul, all of the extracted RNA went into cDNA synthesis. Researchers report slightly higher, though non-significant, overlap in related mother-child pairs than in unrelated pairs.

The chain uses TRBV5-1 and TRBJ2-7, with D possibly called TRBD1 or TRBD2 (5 bases each). The sequenced sample consisted of blood. This TCR derives from a boy under 18 in good health. The CDR3 nucleotides are TGCGCCAGCAGTGTGAGGGGAATCTCCTACGAGCAGTACTTC. Translated, it gives CASSVRGISYEQYF.